A selection of T cell receptor beta chains follows, all from one sample in a study of blood T cell repertoires in COVID-19. TCRdb's copy holds only in-frame clones and misses some; the assay was immunoSEQ multiplex PCR. The data hold 150,000 to 200,000 clones, with about 88% observed a single time. Sequencing was done on a sample of peripheral blood. The receptor source for this set is a man in his fifties who had recovered from COVID-19. Each CDR3 is given with its conserved first and last residue. A D gene is named only where the DNA matches it firmly. Rows may omit the clone size; those that give it use once, few, many or a size class.

>.|TRBJ1-3|TRBD1|TRBV28
CASSLYGPGGSKNTIYF
TGTGCCAGCAGTTTATATGGGCCAGGGGGCTCTAAAAACACCATATATTTT
>.|TRBJ1-1|.|TRBV11-2
CASSLLSGSQNTEAFF
TGTGCCAGCAGCCTCCTCTCCGGGTCGCAAAACACTGAAGCTTTCTTT
>.|TRBJ2-1|TRBD2|TRBV11-2
CASSLEVSGSSYNEQFF
TGTGCCAGCAGCTTAGAGGTTAGCGGGAGCTCCTACAATGAGCAGTTCTTC
>.|TRBJ1-1|.|TRBV14
CASSQGEEFWNTEAFF
TGTGCCAGCAGCCAAGGGGAGGAGTTTTGGAACACTGAAGCTTTCTTT
>.|TRBJ1-5|TRBD1|TRBV19
CASSHKQGAGDQPQHF
TGTGCCAGTAGTCACAAACAGGGGGCAGGGGATCAGCCCCAGCATTTT
>.|TRBJ2-3|.|TRBV11-3
CASSSMPGDTQYF
TGTGCCAGCAGCAGCATGCCGGGGGATACGCAGTATTTT
>.|TRBJ2-3|.|TRBV4-3
CASSQGSSYTDTQYF
TGCGCCAGCAGCCAAGGTTCGAGCTACACAGATACGCAGTATTTT
>.|TRBJ1-2|TRBD1|TRBV11-2
CASVRGGDSYGYTF
TGTGCCAGCGTTCGAGGGGGCGACTCCTATGGCTACACCTTC
>.|TRBJ2-7|.|TRBV7-9
CASSPMGPHEQYF
TGTGCCAGCAGCCCTATGGGGCCCCACGAGCAGTACTTC
>.|TRBJ2-7|TRBD1|TRBV20-1
CSARTGSEQYF
TGCAGTGCTAGGACAGGGTCCGAGCAGTACTTC
>.|TRBJ1-4|.|TRBV12-3/TRBV12-4
CASSFFGEKLFF
TGTGCCAGCAGTTTCTTCGGTGAAAAACTGTTTTTT
>.|TRBJ2-1|.|TRBV19
CASSILRRGNNEQFF
TGTGCCAGTAGTATTCTGAGGAGAGGTAACAATGAGCAGTTCTTC
>.|TRBJ2-2|TRBD1|TRBV9
CASSRTGDTGELFF
TGTGCCAGCAGCCGGACAGGGGACACCGGGGAGCTGTTTTTT
>few|TRBJ1-5|.|TRBV5-1
CASSLGPGSNQPQHF
TGCGCCAGCAGCTTGGGTCCGGGGAGCAATCAGCCCCAGCATTTT
>.|TRBJ2-1|TRBD1|TRBV4-3
CASSQGPGQGRGEQFF
TGCGCCAGCAGCCAAGGACCGGGACAGGGTCGGGGTGAGCAGTTCTTC
>.|TRBJ1-2|TRBD1|TRBV6-5
CASRTTGLYGYTF
TGTGCCAGCAGAACGACAGGGCTTTATGGCTACACCTTC
>.|TRBJ1-2|TRBD1|TRBV5-1
CASSQGQGFNYGYTF
TGCGCCAGCAGCCAAGGACAGGGATTTAACTATGGCTACACCTTC
>.|TRBJ1-6|.|TRBV20-1
CSARDTALHF
TGCAGTGCTAGAGATACGGCCCTCCACTTT
>few|TRBJ2-2|TRBD1|TRBV4-1
CASSQDWTGDGPRAGELFF
TGCGCCAGCAGCCAAGATTGGACAGGGGATGGCCCTAGGGCCGGGGAGCTGTTTTTT
>.|TRBJ1-1|.|TRBV3-1/TRBV3-2
CASSQDLRRGNTEAFF
TGTGCCAGCAGCCAAGATCTAAGGCGGGGGAACACTGAAGCTTTCTTT
>.|TRBJ2-1|.|TRBV2
CASSTSSGTSVGEQFF
TGTGCCAGCAGTACTTCATCCGGGACTTCTGTGGGTGAGCAGTTCTTC
>.|TRBJ1-4|.|TRBV9
CASSGSGRINEKLFF
TGTGCCAGCAGTGGTAGCGGACGGATTAATGAAAAACTGTTTTTT
>.|TRBJ2-3|.|TRBV20-1
CSATFADTQYF
TGCAGTGCTACCTTTGCAGATACGCAGTATTTT